The next 32 T cell receptor beta chains were all read from a single sample in a study of cytomegalovirus exposure and HLA in healthy donors. PCR primers comprised 60 Vbeta and 13 Jbeta primers. Clones were read by immunoSEQ multiplex PCR, and TCRdb kept only the in-frame ones, dropping some. The sample holds about 89,000 clones; roughly 63% are singletons and the top ten take about 5.9%. Material: PBMCs. The origin of the receptors is a woman aged 25 to 39 in good health and CMV-seronegative.

The rearrangement uses TRBV5-1 and TRBJ2-2, with TRBD1 matching over 7 bases. The CDR3 totals 17 residues. The junction had 6 bases not matched to a gene; V was cut back by 0 bases and J by 1 base. The V gene's germline CDR1 is SGHRS and CDR2 YFSETQ. This chain's CDR3 is CASSLVQGGWNTGELFF. The CDR3 DNA reads TGCGCCAGCAGCTTGGTACAAGGGGGCTGGAACACCGGGGAGCTGTTTTTT.

The sample holds a few counts of this clone. This sequence joins TRBV5-8 and TRBJ2-3; 11 positions agree with TRBD1. This CDR3 has 16 amino acids. Germline trimming cut 4 bases from V and 3 bases from J; bases unmatched to any gene: 7. Germline CDR1 is SGHTS and CDR2 is YDEGEE. This CDR3 reads CASSIGQGATTDTQYF. CDR3 sequence (DNA): TGTGCCAGCAGCATAGGACAGGGGGCAACGACAGATACGCAGTATTTT.

The J gene is TRBJ2-2, the V gene TRBV19; 7 bases fit TRBD1. V gave up 3 bases and J gave up 4 bases; unmatched junction bases: 5. This CDR3 contains 15 residues. Germline V lookup: CDR1 LNHDA, CDR2 SQIVND (reference sequence). CDR3 sequence reads: CASSMTGFGTGELFF. The CDR3 DNA is TGTGCCAGTAGTATGACAGGGTTTGGCACCGGGGAGCTGTTTTTT.

The rearrangement joins TRBV14 to TRBJ1-5, with D possibly being TRBD1 (5 bases). Trimming took 4 bases from V and 6 from J, leaving 19 bases between them. The CDR3 totals 16 residues. Germline CDR1 reads SGHDN; CDR2 reads FVKESK. The CDR3 spells CASSPKGVKRIQPQHF. For the CDR3, the DNA is TGTGCCAGCAGCCCTAAAGGGGTCAAACGGATTCAGCCCCAGCATTTT.

V and J are TRBV27 and TRBJ1-5; 9 bases map to TRBD1. V lost 0 bases, J lost 9 bases, and 6 bases stayed unmatched. Germline CDR1 and CDR2: MNHEY and SMNVEV (reference sequence). This CDR3 is 15 amino acids long. CDR3 in DNA: TGTGCCAGCAGTTTATCGGGACAGGGAAGGCGGCCCCAGCATTTT. This translates into CASSLSGQGRRPQHF.

This sequence joins TRBV5-6 and TRBJ1-1; D is unclear. Germline V gene lookup returns CDR1 SGHDT and CDR2 YYEEEE. This CDR3 has 13 residues. V was shortened by 2 bases and J by 0 bases, with 5 bases between the two germline ends. The CDR3 nucleotides are TGTGCCAGCAGCTTCTGGCTGAACACTGAAGCTTTCTTT. This translates into CASSFWLNTEAFF.

This clone was observed a single time. This sequence joins TRBV6-5 and TRBJ1-1, with a tentative D call TRBD1 (6 bases). Germline V CDR1 and CDR2: MNHEY, SVGAGI. The CDR3 runs to 15 residues. With 2 bases removed from V and 0 bases from J, the gap between germline ends came to 10 bases. CDR3 residues: CASSYEGTMNTEAFF. CDR3 DNA: TGTGCCAGCAGTTACGAAGGGACAATGAACACTGAAGCTTTCTTT.

This sequence joins TRBV6-1 and TRBJ2-5, with 7 nucleotides matching TRBD2. The CDR3 is made up of 18 amino acids. The V gene end was trimmed by 4 bases and the J gene end by 5 bases; junction bases not matched to a gene: 19. CDR1 MNHNS and CDR2 SASEGT come from the germline V gene. The CDR3 DNA reads TGTGCCAGCAGTGTGGGGAAGAGCGGGAATCTCCGGAGGGAGACCCAGTACTTC. As protein: CASSVGKSGNLRRETQYF.

This clone showed up just once. This chain links TRBV18 with TRBJ2-2; D is unresolved. V lost 6 bases to trimming and J lost 5 bases, with 7 bases between them. CDR1 is KGHSH and CDR2 is LQKENI in the germline V gene. The CDR3 runs 12 residues. The CDR3 region has the DNA TGTGCCAGCTCCCGAGAAACCGGGGAGCTGTTTTTT. The encoded protein is CASSRETGELFF.

In its sample, this clone was seen a few times. CDR3 protein: CATGGTLGTEAFF. The CDR3 DNA sequence: TGTGCCACCGGGGGGACGTTGGGCACTGAAGCTTTCTTT. The chain combines TRBV19 with TRBJ1-1, with a weak D call TRBD1 (5 bases). The germline V gene has CDR1 LNHDA and CDR2 SQIVND (reference sequence). V lost 10 bases to trimming and J lost 4 bases, with 16 bases between them. This CDR3 has 13 residues.

A few counts support this clone. V gene TRBV4-1 combines with J gene TRBJ1-5; 10 nucleotides agree with TRBD1. CDR1 is MGHRA and CDR2 is YSYEKL in the germline V gene. The CDR3 contains 16 residues. The trim removed 0 bases at V and 6 bases at J, leaving 5 bases unmatched. For the CDR3, the DNA is TGCGCCAGCAGCCAAGAATGGGACAGGGGAAGTCAGCCCCAGCATTTT. Translating it yields CASSQEWDRGSQPQHF.

The chain is built from TRBV7-6 and TRBJ2-2; maybe TRBD1 (5 bases). The V gene lost 3 bases and the J gene lost 1 base, with 9 bases spanning the gap. Germline values: CDR1 SGHVS, CDR2 FNYEAQ. The CDR3 has 15 residues. The DNA of the CDR3 is TGTGCCAGCAGCTTTTTCACAGGGAACACCGGGGAGCTGTTTTTT. Amino acid sequence: CASSFFTGNTGELFF.

This clone was counted a few times. The chain uses TRBV9 and TRBJ2-6; 7 bases line up with TRBD1. The J segment lost 3 bases and the V segment lost 0 bases, leaving 6 bases of the junction unmatched. Germline V gives CDR1 SGDLS, CDR2 YYNGEE. The CDR3 contains 17 residues. CDR3 region: CASSVAKGAFGANVLTF. DNA of the CDR3: TGTGCCAGCAGCGTAGCTAAGGGGGCGTTTGGGGCCAACGTCCTGACTTTC. Filled out from reference TRBV9 and TRBJ2-6, the complete variable domain reads DSGVTQTPKHLITATGQRVTLRCSPRSGDLSVYWYQQSLDQGLQFLIQYYNGEERAKGNILERFSAQQFPDLHSELNLSSLELGDSALYFCASSVAKGAFGANVLTFGAGSRLTVL.

This clone turned up a few times. The chain couples TRBV13 to TRBJ2-3; TRBD1 is a possible D gene (5 bases). V lost 5 bases and J 6 bases, leaving 12 bases between the germline ends. CDR1 and CDR2 (germline): PRHDT, FYEKMQ (reference sequence). The CDR3 is made up of 13 amino acids. The CDR3 protein is CASSGRTTDTQYF. CDR3 in DNA: TGTGCCAGCAGCGGAAGGACAACGGATACGCAGTATTTT. The full variable domain, rest sourced from reference TRBV13 and TRBJ2-3, is AAGVIQSPRHLIKEKRETATLKCYPIPRHDTVYWYQQGPGQDPQFLISFYEKMQSDKGSIPDRFSAQQFSDYHSELNMSSLELGDSALYFCASSGRTTDTQYFGPGTRLTVL.

The CDR3 reads CASSPVGGRSPYNEQFF. In nucleotides, the CDR3 is TGCGCCAGCAGCCCCGTAGGCGGGAGAAGTCCCTACAATGAGCAGTTCTTC. V and J are TRBV5-1 and TRBJ2-1, with 7 bases identical to TRBD2. V lost 4 bases and J lost 2; bases outside the gene matches: 12. The germline gives CDR1 SGHRS, CDR2 YFSETQ. This CDR3 contains 17 residues.

This chain connects TRBV12-1 to TRBJ1-1; the D call in the table, TRBD1, was not verified against the DNA. TRBV12-1 is flagged as a pseudogene. The CDR3 length is 12 residues. The CDR3 bases are TGTGCCAGCAGCCCTGGTAAGGGGTGGACTTTCTTT. Protein: CASSPGKGWTFF.

The CDR3 coding sequence is TGTGCCAGCACCGGGCAAGGCTTGTTTGGGGCATCAGAGACCCAGTACTTC. This codes for CASTGQGLFGASETQYF. This sequence joins TRBV7-2 and TRBJ2-5; D possibly corresponds to TRBD1 (5 bases). In germline, CDR1 is SGHTA, CDR2 FQGNSA. V was shortened by 7 bases and J by 4 bases, with 25 bases between the two germline ends. The CDR3 runs to 17 residues.

The chain uses TRBV15 and TRBJ1-3; D might be TRBD1 (5 bases). Between the trimmed V and J ends, which lost 5 bases and 12 bases, there was a span of 17 bases. CDR3 length equals 13 residues. The germline V gene encodes CDR1 LNHNV and CDR2 YYDKDF (reference sequence). The CDR3 loop reads CATSGRAEGSIYF. The CDR3 DNA follows: TGTGCCACCAGCGGGCGAGCGGAGGGGAGCATATATTTT.

This clone was counted between two and nine times. V is TRBV27 and J is TRBJ1-4; 8 nucleotides agree with TRBD1. The CDR3 extends over 14 amino acids. The V gene end was trimmed by 4 bases and the J gene end by 7 bases; junction bases not matched to a gene: 5. Germline lookup yields CDR1 MNHEY and CDR2 SMNVEV (reference sequence). The CDR3 DNA reads TGTGCCAGCAGTTCGGGACAGGTTGGTGAAAAACTGTTTTTT. Encoded protein: CASSSGQVGEKLFF.

This clone showed up just once. The chain employs TRBV29-1 and TRBJ2-7, with 14 nucleotides matching TRBD2. Germline CDR1 is SQVTM and CDR2 is ANQGSEA. V lost 6 bases and J lost 6; bases outside the gene matches: 7. The CDR3 loop spans 14 amino acids. As DNA, the CDR3 is TGCAGCGTCCAAGGACTAGCGGGAGGAGGCGAGCAGTACTTC. Amino acids: CSVQGLAGGGEQYF.

This clone was counted between two and nine times. The V call is TRBV20-1, the J call TRBJ2-5; D unclear. The DNA end favors TRBJ2-7, so the J call may be wrong. The CDR3 covers 10 residues. Germline lookup yields CDR1 DFQATT and CDR2 SNEGSKA (reference sequence). CDR3: CSARGYEQYF. DNA of the CDR3: TGCAGTGCGCGTGGTTACGAGCAGTACTTC.

This chain connects TRBV5-1 to TRBJ2-7; 10 bases match TRBD1. The CDR3 consists of 15 residues. The trim removed 3 bases at V and 1 base at J, leaving 4 bases unmatched. Germline V lookup: CDR1 SGHRS, CDR2 YFSETQ. The CDR3 bases are TGCGCCAGCAGCTCCGGGACAGGGGCGTCCTACGAGCAGTACTTC. This translates into CASSSGTGASYEQYF.

This sequence joins TRBV11-2 and TRBJ2-1; 9 positions match TRBD2. This CDR3 has 14 residues. With V trimmed by 7 bases and J by 7 bases, 8 bases remained unmatched. Germline CDR1 SGHAT, CDR2 FQNNGV. The CDR3 region has the DNA TGTGCCAGCACTAGCGGGATCGTAACGAATGAGCAGTTCTTC. Amino acids: CASTSGIVTNEQFF.

The J gene is TRBJ1-2, the V gene TRBV10-3, with 7 bases identical to TRBD1. This CDR3 spans 13 amino acids. Germline V CDR1 and CDR2: ENHRY, SYGVKD. Trimming removed 7 bases from V and 3 bases from J; junction bases left unmatched: 5. CDR3 bases: TGTGCCATCACTATAGACAGGGACTATGGCTACACCTTC. Residues: CAITIDRDYGYTF.

The CDR3 DNA is TGTGCCATCAGGGGGCGCGATGCAGCTTTCTTT. Its translation is CAIRGRDAAFF. The chain carries TRBV10-3 and TRBJ1-1; TRBD1 might be the D (5 bases). Germline CDR1 reads ENHRY; CDR2 reads SYGVKD. V was clipped by 6 bases and J by 10 bases, with 12 bases between them. The length of the CDR3 is 11 residues.

This clone was detected a few times. In DNA, the CDR3 is TGTGCCAGCAGTTACACCCCGGGGGTAGCGTCCTACGAGCAGTACTTC. Its protein is CASSYTPGVASYEQYF. The chain employs TRBV6-5 and TRBJ2-7; D is perhaps TRBD2 (6 bases). Trimming took off 2 bases at V and 1 base at J, with 15 bases between the two ends. The CDR3 spans 16 residues. Germline values: CDR1 MNHEY, CDR2 SVGAGI.

This clone was observed a handful of times. The chain combines TRBV7-9 with TRBJ1-1; D gene unclear. Germline CDR1 SEHNR, CDR2 FQNEAQ (reference sequence). The CDR3 sequence is 15 residues long. Trimming took off 2 bases at V and 0 bases at J, with 10 bases between the two ends. The CDR3 DNA sequence: TGTGCCAGCAGCTTAAGCGGGCCCATGAACACTGAAGCTTTCTTT. Translated, it gives CASSLSGPMNTEAFF.

This clone came up a few times. The chain uses TRBV15 and TRBJ1-2; a weak D match, TRBD1 (5 bases). Germline values: CDR1 LNHNV, CDR2 YYDKDF (reference sequence). V was cut by 3 bases and J by 8 bases, with 16 bases left in between. The CDR3 has 14 residues. The CDR3 protein is CATSSETRGSGYTF. The CDR3 DNA is TGTGCCACCAGCAGCGAAACCCGGGGGTCGGGCTACACCTTC.

The chain uses TRBV10-3 and TRBJ1-2; D is uncertain. V dropped 2 bases and J dropped 5 bases, with 6 bases sitting between them. Germline V lookup: CDR1 ENHRY, CDR2 SYGVKD. The CDR3 spans 12 residues. CDR3 DNA sequence: TGTGCCATCAGTGAGCGAGATTATGGCTACACCTTC. As protein: CAISERDYGYTF.

The chain joins TRBV21-1 to TRBJ2-5; the table's TRBD2 call for D was not verified on the DNA. The DNA end lines up better with TRBJ2-7; the J call may be wrong. TRBV21-1 is noted as a pseudogene. CDR3 length: 18 residues. The CDR3 here is CASSKAPLGGRGPYEQYF. The CDR3 DNA follows: TGTGCCAGCAGCAAAGCGCCCCTGGGCGGGAGGGGACCCTACGAGCAGTACTTC.

V gene TRBV2 combines with J gene TRBJ1-3; D is unresolved. In germline, CDR1 is SNHLY, CDR2 FYNNEI. The CDR3 is 13 residues long. The V and J ends lost 6 bases and 0 bases respectively, with 6 bases between them. In DNA, the CDR3 is TGTGCCAGCAGCTCGAGCTCTGGAAACACCATATATTTT. Its translation is CASSSSSGNTIYF.

V is TRBV2 and J is TRBJ1-2, with D perhaps TRBD1 (5 bases). Looked up from germline, CDR1 is SNHLY and CDR2 is FYNNEI. The CDR3 loop spans 14 amino acids. Trimming took 2 bases from V and 4 from J, leaving 11 bases between them. CDR3 protein: CASSERAGGYGYTF. The CDR3 DNA follows: TGTGCCAGCAGTGAAAGGGCGGGGGGCTATGGCTACACCTTC.